Listed here are 10 T cell receptor beta chains from one sample, sequenced in a study of blood T cells in healthy people across ages. Using a J-beta primer mix together with a sample-barcoded 5' primer, a second PCR was run for about 6 to 12 cycles. A single record per CDR3 protein comes from TCRdb applying MiXCR to the 5' RACE reads. Here the sample spans some 790,000 distinct CDR3 sequences, around 28% being singletons. Sequenced: blood. These receptors came from an elderly woman in good health.

As to this clonotype: Mismatch with germline at one junction end may stem from a read error. This chain links TRBV2 with TRBJ2-7; 13 bases match TRBD2. This CDR3 spans 15 amino acids. Looked up from germline, CDR1 is SNHLY and CDR2 is FYNNEI. For the CDR3, the DNA is TGTGCCAGCAGCGAACTAGCGGGGGGGCTCGACGAGCAGCACTTC. It specifies CASSELAGGLDEQHF.

This clonotype was picked up many times. The chain has TRBV20-1 and TRBJ2-3, with D maybe TRBD1 (6 bases). The CDR3 has 14 amino acids. Looked up from germline, CDR1 is DFQATT and CDR2 is SNEGSKA (reference sequence). Trimming pared 1 base from V and 0 bases from J, leaving 8 bases between. CDR3: CSARAGASTDTQYF. The CDR3 DNA reads TGCAGTGCTAGAGCAGGGGCGAGCACAGATACGCAGTATTTT.

This clonotype was detected ten times or more. This chain links TRBV7-9 with TRBJ2-5; the match to TRBD1 covers 9 bases. The CDR3 has 16 amino acids. With 3 bases clipped from V and 4 bases from J, the junction kept 9 bases outside the gene matches. CDR1 is SEHNR and CDR2 is FQNEAQ in the germline V gene (reference sequence). The DNA of the CDR3 is TGTGCCAGCAGCTTCCGAACAGGGGGCCTGGGAGAGACCCAGTACTTC. Its protein product is CASSFRTGGLGETQYF.

The V call is TRBV20-1, the J call TRBJ1-5, with 8 bases fitting TRBD1. Looked up from germline, CDR1 is DFQATT and CDR2 is SNEGSKA (reference sequence). The CDR3 consists of 16 residues. Losses at the gene ends were 6 bases for V and 0 bases for J; bases not matched to a gene: 10. CDR3 DNA: TGCAGTGCCGGTCCTCAGGGGGCCGCTAGCAATCAGCCCCAGCATTTT. Amino acid sequence: CSAGPQGAASNQPQHF.

This clonotype was observed at least ten times. The V call is TRBV3-1, the J call TRBJ2-1; D unresolved. V gave up 1 base and J gave up 7 bases, with 11 bases separating them. The CDR3 has 14 residues. Germline CDR1 is LGHDT and CDR2 is YNNKEL (reference sequence). In nucleotides, the CDR3 is TGTGCCAGCAGCCAAGCTGGGTATGCAAATGAGCAGTTCTTC. Translation: CASSQAGYANEQFF.

This clonotype was counted ten times or more. The rearrangement uses TRBV6-1 and TRBJ2-5, with 8 bases aligning to TRBD1. The ends lost 4 bases at V and 2 bases at J; junction bases unmatched: 15. Germline loops: CDR1 MNHNS, CDR2 SASEGT. This CDR3 region has 18 residues. CDR3 region: CASSVFLPGQAAQETQYF. CDR3 nucleotide sequence: TGTGCCAGCAGTGTTTTCTTACCGGGACAGGCGGCTCAAGAGACCCAGTACTTC.

This clonotype was observed many times. The CDR3, as DNA: TGCAGTGCTGGGGGGGGACAGCTCCAAGAGACCCAGTACTTC. Protein sequence: CSAGGGQLQETQYF. This rearrangement joins TRBV20-1 to TRBJ2-5; perhaps D is TRBD1 or TRBD2 (7 bases each). This CDR3 contains 14 residues. Germline V lookup: CDR1 DFQATT, CDR2 SNEGSKA (reference sequence). V shed 5 bases and J shed 1 base, with 14 bases lying between them.

The chain has TRBV7-6 and TRBJ2-7; 10 nucleotides align to TRBD2. After removal of 1 base from V and 5 bases from J, the junction contained 14 bases not matched to a gene. The CDR3 is 18 residues long. Germline V CDR1 and CDR2: SGHVS, FNYEAQ. The CDR3 region is CASSLEASGGPEVDEQYF. The DNA for the CDR3 is TGTGCCAGCAGCTTAGAGGCTAGCGGGGGACCCGAGGTAGACGAGCAGTACTTC.

This clonotype was counted only a few times. This chain joins TRBV2 and TRBJ1-4, with 7 bases fitting TRBD1. Trimming took 4 bases from V and 7 from J; bases not matched to a gene: 6. The CDR3 extends over 14 amino acids. Germline lookup yields CDR1 SNHLY and CDR2 FYNNEI. CDR3 amino acids: CASSGRGGSEKLFF. The CDR3 region has the DNA TGTGCCAGCAGTGGCAGGGGGGGCAGTGAAAAACTGTTTTTT.

The chain uses TRBV12-3 or TRBV12-4 and TRBJ2-2, with D perhaps matching TRBD1 or TRBD2 (5 bases each). The CDR3 is made up of 12 amino acids. The V end was cut by 8 bases, the J end by 7 bases, with 11 bases between. The CDR3 is CASRGVGGELFF. Here the CDR3 DNA reads TGTGCCAGCCGAGGGGTTGGCGGGGAGCTGTTTTTT.